The 5 T cell receptor beta chains presented below share a single source sample, sequenced in a study of STAT5B mutations in CD4+ large granular lymphocyte leukemia. Sequencing used immunoSEQ multiplex PCR; TCRdb keeps in-frame clones, though not all of them. The table shows about 38,000 clones, with over 75% occurring only once. The sample consisted of CD4+ T cells from blood buffy coats. Source of these receptors: a human donor in good health.

The V call is TRBV5-1, the J call TRBJ2-7; D gene unclear. Trimming shortened V by 2 bases and J by 5 bases, and 11 bases separated the two germline ends. CDR1 and CDR2 (germline): SGHRS, YFSETQ. This CDR3 spans 13 amino acids. CDR3 region: CASSLSATHEQYF. Written as DNA, the CDR3 is TGCGCCAGCAGCTTAAGCGCGACGCACGAGCAGTACTTC.

This chain connects TRBV10-1 to TRBJ2-7; D gene unclear. V lost 0 bases, J lost 1 base, and 13 bases lay in between. Germline CDR1 is WNHNN and CDR2 is SYGVQD (reference sequence). There are 16 residues in the CDR3. CDR3 sequence (DNA): TGCGCCAGCAGTGAGTCAAGGACCCCCTCTTCCTACGAGCAGTACTTC. This sequence encodes CASSESRTPSSYEQYF.

This rearrangement joins TRBV9 to TRBJ1-1; perhaps TRBD1 as D (5 bases). CDR3 length: 13 residues. V shed 1 base and J shed 4 bases, with 8 bases lying between them. Germline loops: CDR1 SGDLS, CDR2 YYNGEE. CDR3 bases: TGTGCCAGCAGCGTACAGGGCTTCACTGAAGCTTTCTTT. It is translated as CASSVQGFTEAFF.

V gene TRBV2 combines with J gene TRBJ2-1; the D gene could be TRBD1 or TRBD2 (5 bases each). Germline CDR1 and CDR2: SNHLY and FYNNEI. The CDR3 loop spans 14 amino acids. Trimming pared 8 bases from V and 2 bases from J, leaving 13 bases between. DNA for the CDR3: TGTGCCAGCGGGGCCGAGGGGCCCTACAATGAGCAGTTCTTC. The encoded protein is CASGAEGPYNEQFF. Filled out from reference TRBV2 and TRBJ2-1, the complete variable domain reads EPEVTQTPSHQVTQMGQEVILRCVPISNHLYFYWYRQILGQKVEFLVSFYNNEISEKSEIFDDQFSVERPDGSNFTLKIRSTKLEDSAMYFCASGAEGPYNEQFFGPGTRLTVL.

The chain has TRBV6-1 and TRBJ1-2; D uncertain. Between the trimmed V and J ends, which lost 2 bases and 6 bases, there was a span of 10 bases. The CDR3 has 13 residues. Germline CDR1 MNHNS, CDR2 SASEGT. CDR3 protein: CASSESAGHGYTF. CDR3 in DNA: TGTGCCAGCAGTGAATCTGCAGGACATGGCTACACCTTC.